These 8 T cell receptor beta chains share one sample of origin, sequenced in a study of cytomegalovirus exposure and HLA in healthy donors. It was with 60 Vbeta and 13 Jbeta primers that the PCR ran. Data came from immunoSEQ multiplex PCR; TCRdb stores just in-frame clones and leaves some out. The sample lists over 150,000 clones; roughly 80% were seen once. The sample comprised PBMCs. The receptor set was obtained from a man aged 25 to 40 in good health and CMV-seropositive.

Written as DNA, the CDR3 is TGTGCCTGGAGGGGGACAGCCGTCTACGAGCAGTACTTC. Its protein is CAWRGTAVYEQYF. The rearrangement uses TRBV30 and TRBJ2-7, with 7 bases identical to TRBD1. The CDR3 is 13 amino acids. V shed 3 bases, J shed 3 bases, and the junction held 5 bases outside the gene matches. The germline gives CDR1 GTSNPN, CDR2 SVGIG (reference sequence).

This chain links TRBV6-6 with TRBJ2-2, with 8 bases aligning to TRBD1. Trimming removed 7 bases from V and 5 bases from J; junction bases left unmatched: 9. CDR1 and CDR2 (germline): MNHNY, SVGAGI (reference sequence). CDR3 length: 15 amino acids. The CDR3 sequence: CASTNQGARTGELFF. CDR3 nucleotide sequence: TGTGCCAGCACCAATCAGGGGGCGCGGACCGGGGAGCTGTTTTTT.

The chain combines TRBV30 with TRBJ2-7, with TRBD1 identical over 8 bases. The germline V gene has CDR1 GTSNPN and CDR2 SVGIG (reference sequence). This CDR3 spans 13 amino acids. V was pared by 3 bases and J by 2 bases, with 3 bases of the junction left unmatched. Here the CDR3 reads CAWREQGAYEQYF. CDR3 bases: TGTGCCTGGAGGGAACAGGGGGCCTACGAGCAGTACTTC.

This clone was seen a single time. This chain joins TRBV27 and TRBJ2-7, with 10 bases aligning to TRBD2. With V trimmed by 3 bases and J by 2 bases, 4 bases remained unmatched. CDR1 MNHEY and CDR2 SMNVEV come from the germline V gene (reference sequence). The CDR3 is 15 amino acids. CDR3 sequence reads: CASSFLTSGAYEQYF. The CDR3 DNA reads as TGTGCCAGCAGTTTCTTAACTAGCGGGGCCTACGAGCAGTACTTC.

The chain links TRBV5-1 to TRBJ2-7; 12 bases are a match to TRBD2. The CDR3 runs to 16 residues. Germline CDR1 and CDR2: SGHRS and YFSETQ. Trimming at V came to 4 bases and at J to 3 bases, leaving 8 bases not matched to a gene. The CDR3 DNA reads as TGCGCCAGCAGCCGAAACCGACTAGCGGGGGTCTACGAGCAGTACTTC. Its translation: CASSRNRLAGVYEQYF. The full variable domain, in which reference TRBV5-1 and TRBJ2-7 provide the parts outside the CDR3, is KAGVTQTPRYLIKTRGQQVTLSCSPISGHRSVSWYQQTPGQGLQFLFEYFSETQRNKGNFPGRFSGRQFSNSRSEMNVSTLELGDSALYLCASSRNRLAGVYEQYFGPGTRLTVT.

The J gene is TRBJ2-1, the V gene TRBV5-1, with a tentative D call TRBD2 (6 bases). V was trimmed by 1 base and J by 9 bases, leaving 8 bases between them. There are 12 residues in the CDR3. Germline V gene sequence: CDR1 SGHRS, CDR2 YFSETQ. The CDR3 here is CASSLREPEQFF. CDR3 in DNA: TGCGCCAGCAGCTTGCGGGAGCCTGAGCAGTTCTTC.

The gene calls are TRBV2 and TRBJ2-3; 10 bases fit TRBD2. The trim removed 5 bases at V and 5 bases at J, leaving 4 bases unmatched. Germline lookup yields CDR1 SNHLY and CDR2 FYNNEI. The CDR3 has 14 residues. The CDR3, as DNA: TGTGCCAGCAGTCAGCGGGGGGGCCGAGATACGCAGTATTTT. The encoded protein is CASSQRGGRDTQYF. The full variable domain, with the rest looked up from reference TRBV2 and TRBJ2-3, is EPEVTQTPSHQVTQMGQEVILRCVPISNHLYFYWYRQILGQKVEFLVSFYNNEISEKSEIFDDQFSVERPDGSNFTLKIRSTKLEDSAMYFCASSQRGGRDTQYFGPGTRLTVL.

The CDR3 bases are TGCGCCAGCAGCCGCGTTGTGGGGCGGACTAATGAAAAACTGTTTTTT. It is translated as CASSRVVGRTNEKLFF. The chain joins TRBV4-1 to TRBJ1-4; D may be TRBD1 (5 bases). The CDR3 is 16 amino acids. Trimming took off 4 bases at V and 2 bases at J, with 14 bases between the two ends. The germline V gene has CDR1 MGHRA and CDR2 YSYEKL.